The 5 T cell receptor beta chains reported below all come from one sample, sequenced in a study of blood T cells in healthy people across ages. Combining a sample-barcoded 5' primer with a J-beta primer mix, a second PCR ran for roughly 7 to 12 cycles. TCRdb recomputed calls from the 5' RACE reads with MiXCR, one row per CDR3 protein. The data show 550,000 to 750,000 distinct CDR3 sequences, 20% to 25% seen once. Sequencing was carried out using blood. Receptor source: a man between 65 and 79 years old in good health.

This clonotype was found a few times. The genes are TRBV20-1 and TRBJ2-3; maybe TRBD1 (6 bases). The germline CDR1 and CDR2 sequences are DFQATT and SNEGSKA (reference sequence). The CDR3 runs to 15 residues. The ends were cut back, 6 bases at V and 0 bases at J, with 16 bases in the middle. CDR3 sequence (DNA): TGCAGTGCCCCTGGGACATGGGAAAGCACAGATACGCAGTATTTT. Its protein is CSAPGTWESTDTQYF.

The table lists this clonotype with a few counts. The rearrangement uses TRBV29-1 and TRBJ2-1; perhaps D is TRBD1 or TRBD2 (5 bases each). V dropped 6 bases and J dropped 4 bases, with 13 bases sitting between them. The CDR3 is made up of 13 amino acids. The germline V gene encodes CDR1 SQVTM and CDR2 ANQGSEA. In DNA, the CDR3 is TGCAGCGTGGCCCCGGGGCTGTACAATGAGCAGTTCTTC. It encodes CSVAPGLYNEQFF.

This chain joins TRBV11-2 and TRBJ2-1, with D possibly matching TRBD2 (6 bases). There are 15 residues in the CDR3. CDR1 is SGHAT, CDR2 FQNNGV, per germline. V lost 4 bases to trimming and J lost 7 bases, with 17 bases between them. As DNA, the CDR3 is TGTGCCAGCAGCTCGGCGGGGCCCAAACAGAATGAGCAGTTCTTC. As protein: CASSSAGPKQNEQFF.

This chain links TRBV21-1 with TRBJ2-5. TRBV21-1 is classified as a pseudogene. The length of the CDR3 is 15 residues. This CDR3 is CASSKGISYKETQYF. Here the CDR3 DNA reads TGCGCCAGCAGCAAGGGCATCTCCTACAAAGAGACCCAGTACTTC.

The chain's CDR3 is CASRGGRSQETQYF. In DNA form, the CDR3 reads TGTGCCAGCAGGGGCGGGAGGTCTCAAGAGACCCAGTACTTC. The chain links TRBV2 to TRBJ2-5; 8 bases are shared with TRBD2. Germline CDR1 SNHLY, CDR2 FYNNEI. V lost 6 bases to trimming and J lost 2 bases; unmatched junction nucleotides: 5. The CDR3 is made up of 14 amino acids.